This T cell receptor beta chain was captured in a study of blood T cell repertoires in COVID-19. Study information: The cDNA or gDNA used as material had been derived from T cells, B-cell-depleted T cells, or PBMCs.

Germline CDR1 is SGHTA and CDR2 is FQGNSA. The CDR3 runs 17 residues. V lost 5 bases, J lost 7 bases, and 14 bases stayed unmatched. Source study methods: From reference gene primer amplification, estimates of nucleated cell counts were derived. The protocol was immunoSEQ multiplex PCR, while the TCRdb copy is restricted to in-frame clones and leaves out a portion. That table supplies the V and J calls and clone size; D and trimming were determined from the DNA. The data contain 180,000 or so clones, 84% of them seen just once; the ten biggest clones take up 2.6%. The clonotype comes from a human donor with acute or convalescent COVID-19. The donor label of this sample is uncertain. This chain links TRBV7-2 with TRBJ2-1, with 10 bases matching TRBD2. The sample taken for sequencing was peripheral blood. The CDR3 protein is CASSPSGSGRAGNEQFF. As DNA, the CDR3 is TGTGCCAGCAGCCCTAGCGGGAGCGGGAGGGCCGGGAATGAGCAGTTCTTC.